This T cell receptor beta chain was obtained from a study of shared clonotypes between healthy human individuals. The protocol was immunoSEQ multiplex PCR, while the TCRdb copy is restricted to in-frame clones and leaves out a portion. Of approximately 1,500,000 clones listed, 95% to 99% are singletons. The CDR3 covers 11 residues. V was pared by 3 bases and J by 6 bases, with 2 bases between. Looked up from germline, CDR1 is LNHNV and CDR2 is YYDKDF (reference sequence). Sequencing input: naive CD4+ T cells sorted from blood. Regarding subset: CD45RA+ positively selected. The V gene is TRBV15, the J gene TRBJ2-2; D not certain. This sequence originates from a man between 25 and 39 years old in good health. The CDR3 here is CATSSAGELFF. Written as DNA, the CDR3 is TGTGCCACCAGCAGTGCCGGGGAGCTGTTTTTT.